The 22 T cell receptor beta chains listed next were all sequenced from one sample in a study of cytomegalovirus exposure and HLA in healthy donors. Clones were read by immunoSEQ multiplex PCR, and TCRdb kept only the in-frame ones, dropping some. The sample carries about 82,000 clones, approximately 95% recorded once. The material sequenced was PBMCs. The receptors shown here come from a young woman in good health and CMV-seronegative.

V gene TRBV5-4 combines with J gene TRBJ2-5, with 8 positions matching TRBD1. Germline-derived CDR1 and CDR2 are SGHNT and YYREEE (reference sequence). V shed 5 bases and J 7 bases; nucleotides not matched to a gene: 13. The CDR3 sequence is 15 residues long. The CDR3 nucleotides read TGTGCCAGCAGTCTGCTGACAGGGGTATCGGGGACCCAGTACTTC. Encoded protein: CASSLLTGVSGTQYF.

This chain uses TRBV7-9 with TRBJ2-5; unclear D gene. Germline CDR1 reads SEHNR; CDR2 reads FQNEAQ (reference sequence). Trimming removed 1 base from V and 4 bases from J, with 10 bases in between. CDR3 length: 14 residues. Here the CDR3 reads CASSLGTMLETQYF. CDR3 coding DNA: TGTGCCAGCAGCTTAGGAACTATGCTAGAGACCCAGTACTTC.

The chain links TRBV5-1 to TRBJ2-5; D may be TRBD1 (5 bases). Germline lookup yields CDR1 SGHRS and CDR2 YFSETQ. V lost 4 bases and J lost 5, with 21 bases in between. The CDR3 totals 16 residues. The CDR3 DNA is TGCGCCAGCAGCCCCTCGGCCGTGGGGCCGGCGGAGACCCAGTACTTC. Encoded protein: CASSPSAVGPAETQYF.

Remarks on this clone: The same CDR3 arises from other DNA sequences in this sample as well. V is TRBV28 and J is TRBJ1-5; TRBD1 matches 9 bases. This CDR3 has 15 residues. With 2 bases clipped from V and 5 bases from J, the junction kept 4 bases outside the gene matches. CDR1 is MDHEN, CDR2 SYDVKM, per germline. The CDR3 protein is CASSLGGQGDQPQHF. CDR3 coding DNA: TGTGCCAGCAGTTTAGGGGGACAGGGCGATCAGCCCCAGCATTTT.

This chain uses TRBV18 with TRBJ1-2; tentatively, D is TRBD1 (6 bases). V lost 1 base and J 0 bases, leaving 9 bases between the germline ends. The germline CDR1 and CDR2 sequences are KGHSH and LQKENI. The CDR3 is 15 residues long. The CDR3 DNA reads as TGTGCCAGCTCACCACGGACAGACTCTAACTATGGCTACACCTTC. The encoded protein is CASSPRTDSNYGYTF.

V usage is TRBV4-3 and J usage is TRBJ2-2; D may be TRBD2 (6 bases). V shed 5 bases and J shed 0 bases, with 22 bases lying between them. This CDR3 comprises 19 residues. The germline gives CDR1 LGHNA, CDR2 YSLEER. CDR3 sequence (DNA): TGCGCCAGCAGCACCCCCCTCTCCGGCGGGGCATCGAACACCGGGGAGCTGTTTTTT. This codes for CASSTPLSGGASNTGELFF.

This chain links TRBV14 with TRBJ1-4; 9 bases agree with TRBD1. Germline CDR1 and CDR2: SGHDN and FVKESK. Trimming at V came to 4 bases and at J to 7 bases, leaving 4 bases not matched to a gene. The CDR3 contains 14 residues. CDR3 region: CASSRTGAGEKLFF. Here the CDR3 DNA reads TGTGCCAGCAGCCGGACAGGGGCCGGTGAAAAACTGTTTTTT.

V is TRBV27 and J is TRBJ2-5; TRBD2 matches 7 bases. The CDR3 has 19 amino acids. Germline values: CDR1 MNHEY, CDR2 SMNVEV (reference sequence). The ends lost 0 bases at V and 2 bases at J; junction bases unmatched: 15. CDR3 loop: CASSLSYGSGRGGQETQYF. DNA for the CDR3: TGTGCCAGCAGTTTATCGTATGGGTCGGGAAGGGGAGGGCAAGAGACCCAGTACTTC.

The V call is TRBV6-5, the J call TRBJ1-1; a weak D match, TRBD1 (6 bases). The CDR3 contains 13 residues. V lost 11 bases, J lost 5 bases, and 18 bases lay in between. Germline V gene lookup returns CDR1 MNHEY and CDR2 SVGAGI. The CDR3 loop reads CAVAQGGRTEAFF. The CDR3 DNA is TGTGCCGTCGCGCAAGGGGGAAGGACTGAAGCTTTCTTT.

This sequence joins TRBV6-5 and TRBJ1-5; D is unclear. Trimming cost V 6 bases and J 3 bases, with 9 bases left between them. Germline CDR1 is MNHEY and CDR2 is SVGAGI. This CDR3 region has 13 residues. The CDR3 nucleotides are TGTGCCAGCAGAGCAGGTATCAATCAGCCCCAGCATTTT. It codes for CASRAGINQPQHF.

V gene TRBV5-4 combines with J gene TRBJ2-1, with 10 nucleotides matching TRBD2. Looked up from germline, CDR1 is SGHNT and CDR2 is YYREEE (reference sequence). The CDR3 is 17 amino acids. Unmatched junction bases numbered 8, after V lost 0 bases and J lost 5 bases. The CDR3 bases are TGTGCCAGCAGCTTGGGCCGGAGCGGGGGGGGTCACAATGAGCAGTTCTTC. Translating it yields CASSLGRSGGGHNEQFF.

Here the CDR3 DNA reads TGTGCCAGCCCGGCACAACGACAGAAACTATACGAGCAGTACTTC. This codes for CASPAQRQKLYEQYF. This sequence joins TRBV28 and TRBJ2-7, with a possible D match to TRBD1 (5 bases). The CDR3 contains 15 residues. Germline V gene data show CDR1 as MDHEN and CDR2 as SYDVKM. V lost 8 bases and J 4 bases, leaving 21 bases between the germline ends. Using reference TRBV28 and TRBJ2-7 for the parts outside the CDR3, the full variable domain is DVKVTQSSRYLVKRTGEKVFLECVQDMDHENMFWYRQDPGLGLRLIYFSYDVKMKEKGDIPEGYSVSREKKERFSLILESASTNQTSMYLCASPAQRQKLYEQYFGPGTRLTVT.

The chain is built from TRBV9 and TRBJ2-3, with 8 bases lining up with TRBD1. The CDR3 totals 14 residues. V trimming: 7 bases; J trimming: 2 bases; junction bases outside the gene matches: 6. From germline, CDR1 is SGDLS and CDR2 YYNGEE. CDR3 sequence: CASARQGTTDTQYF. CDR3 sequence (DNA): TGTGCCAGCGCCCGACAGGGGACCACAGATACGCAGTATTTT.

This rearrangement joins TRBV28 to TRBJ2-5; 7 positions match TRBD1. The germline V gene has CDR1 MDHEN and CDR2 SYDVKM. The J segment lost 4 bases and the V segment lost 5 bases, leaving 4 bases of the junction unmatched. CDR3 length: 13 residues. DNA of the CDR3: TGTGCCAGCAGTCCAGGGGGTCGAGAGACCCAGTACTTC. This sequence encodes CASSPGGRETQYF. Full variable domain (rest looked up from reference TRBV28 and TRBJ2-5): DVKVTQSSRYLVKRTGEKVFLECVQDMDHENMFWYRQDPGLGLRLIYFSYDVKMKEKGDIPEGYSVSREKKERFSLILESASTNQTSMYLCASSPGGRETQYFGPGTRLLVL.

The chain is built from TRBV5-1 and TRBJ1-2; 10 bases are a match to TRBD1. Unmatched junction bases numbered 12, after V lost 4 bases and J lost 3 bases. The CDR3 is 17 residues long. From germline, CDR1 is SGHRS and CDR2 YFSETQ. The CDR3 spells CASSIPGQGRTYYGYTF. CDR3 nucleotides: TGCGCCAGCAGCATTCCGGGACAGGGGCGCACTTACTATGGCTACACCTTC.

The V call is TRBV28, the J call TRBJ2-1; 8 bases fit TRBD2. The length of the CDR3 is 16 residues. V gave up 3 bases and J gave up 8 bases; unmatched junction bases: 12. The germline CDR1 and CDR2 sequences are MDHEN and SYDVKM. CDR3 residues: CASSFMYGREIDEQFF. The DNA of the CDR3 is TGTGCCAGCAGTTTCATGTACGGGAGGGAGATCGATGAGCAGTTCTTC. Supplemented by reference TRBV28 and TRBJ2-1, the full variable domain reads DVKVTQSSRYLVKRTGEKVFLECVQDMDHENMFWYRQDPGLGLRLIYFSYDVKMKEKGDIPEGYSVSREKKERFSLILESASTNQTSMYLCASSFMYGREIDEQFFGPGTRLTVL.

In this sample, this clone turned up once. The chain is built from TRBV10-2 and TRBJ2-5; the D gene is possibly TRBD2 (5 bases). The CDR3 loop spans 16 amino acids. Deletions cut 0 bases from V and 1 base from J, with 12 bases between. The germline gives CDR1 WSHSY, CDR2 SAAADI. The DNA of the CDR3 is TGCGCCAGCAGTGAGTCCCACGTAGGACTCCAAGAGACCCAGTACTTC. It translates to CASSESHVGLQETQYF.

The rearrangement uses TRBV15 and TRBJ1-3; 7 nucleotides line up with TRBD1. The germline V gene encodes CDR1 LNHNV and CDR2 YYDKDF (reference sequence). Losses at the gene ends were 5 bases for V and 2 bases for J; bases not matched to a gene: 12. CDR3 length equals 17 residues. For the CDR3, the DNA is TGTGCCACCAGCCCTACCCGACCGGACAGGACTGGAAACACCATATATTTT. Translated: CATSPTRPDRTGNTIYF. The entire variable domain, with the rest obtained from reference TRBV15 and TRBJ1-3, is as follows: DAMVIQNPRYQVTQFGKPVTLSCSQTLNHNVMYWYQQKSSQAPKLLFHYYDKDFNNEADTPDNFQSRRPNTSFCFLDIRSPGLGDTAMYLCATSPTRPDRTGNTIYFGEGSWLTVV.

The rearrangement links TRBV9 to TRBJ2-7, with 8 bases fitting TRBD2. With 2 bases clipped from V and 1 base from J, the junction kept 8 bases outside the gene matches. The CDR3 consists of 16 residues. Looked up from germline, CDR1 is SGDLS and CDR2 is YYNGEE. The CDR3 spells CASSVRETSGSYEQYF. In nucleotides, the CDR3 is TGTGCCAGCAGCGTCCGTGAAACTAGCGGATCCTACGAGCAGTACTTC.

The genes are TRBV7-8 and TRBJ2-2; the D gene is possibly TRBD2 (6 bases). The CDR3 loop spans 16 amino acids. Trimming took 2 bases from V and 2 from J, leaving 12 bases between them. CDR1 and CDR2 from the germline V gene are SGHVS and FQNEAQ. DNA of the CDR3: TGTGCCAGCAGCTTACGCCTCGGGACTAACACCGGGGAGCTGTTTTTT. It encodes CASSLRLGTNTGELFF.

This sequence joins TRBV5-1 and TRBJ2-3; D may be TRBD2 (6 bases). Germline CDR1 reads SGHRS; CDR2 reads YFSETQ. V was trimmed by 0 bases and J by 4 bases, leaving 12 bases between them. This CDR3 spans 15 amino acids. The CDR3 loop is CASSLVGGEADTQYF. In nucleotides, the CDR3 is TGCGCCAGCAGCTTGGTGGGAGGAGAGGCAGATACGCAGTATTTT.

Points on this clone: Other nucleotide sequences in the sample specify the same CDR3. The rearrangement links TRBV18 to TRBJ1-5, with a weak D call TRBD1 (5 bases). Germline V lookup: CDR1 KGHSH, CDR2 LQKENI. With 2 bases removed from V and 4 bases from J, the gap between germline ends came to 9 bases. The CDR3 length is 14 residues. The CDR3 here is CASSPGQGNQPQHF. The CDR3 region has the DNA TGTGCCAGCTCACCAGGGCAGGGTAATCAGCCCCAGCATTTT.